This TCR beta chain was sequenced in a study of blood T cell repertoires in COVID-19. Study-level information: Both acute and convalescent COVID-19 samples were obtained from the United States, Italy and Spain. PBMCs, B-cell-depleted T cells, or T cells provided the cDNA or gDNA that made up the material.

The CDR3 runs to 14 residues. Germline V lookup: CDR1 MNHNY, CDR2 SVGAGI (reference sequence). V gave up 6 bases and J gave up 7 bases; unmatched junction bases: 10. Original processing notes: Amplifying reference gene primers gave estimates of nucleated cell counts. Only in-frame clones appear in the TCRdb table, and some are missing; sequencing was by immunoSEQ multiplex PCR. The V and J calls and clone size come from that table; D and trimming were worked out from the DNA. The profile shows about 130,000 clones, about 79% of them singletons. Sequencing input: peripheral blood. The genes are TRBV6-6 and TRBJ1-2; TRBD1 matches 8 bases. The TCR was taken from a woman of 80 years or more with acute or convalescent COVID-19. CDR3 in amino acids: CASRTSGTGRGYTF. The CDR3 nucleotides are TGTGCCAGCAGAACCTCCGGGACAGGACGTGGCTACACCTTC.